This T cell receptor (beta chain) is drawn from a study of CD8 T cells in Susac syndrome (dated by TCRdb to between 2019 and 2020). At the level of the whole study: Repertoire sequencing was used to test whether CD8+ T cell activation and differentiation in Susac syndrome was antigen driven. The study compared CD8+ T cell repertoire clonality among 11 to 12 healthy donors, around 14 Susac syndrome patients and fewer than 19 multiple sclerosis patients. Overall study outcomes, separate from this receptor: The study acknowledged that relatively few individuals were included in the TCR sequencing and HLA analysis.

RNA was extracted using the RNeasy kit, and roughly 0.5 to 1 ug of the RNA was reverse transcribed with random hexamers. The immunoSEQ multiplex PCR assay, covering 54 Vbeta and 13 Jbeta segments, was used to amplify TCR beta CDR3 regions. Bias from PCR amplification was corrected by using a synthetic template baseline for primer optimization and for computational correction. The paper's processing steps were these. Only productive sequences were kept, with reads annotated to V, D and J genes according to IMGT and analyzed in immunoSEQ Analyzer. Clonality was calculated as one minus the Shannon entropy normalized by log2 of the number of productive unique sequences. Public and private clones were assessed among the 100 most prevalent clones of each patient and control. A clone was defined as Susac-specific if it was absent from the healthy and MS cohorts, from over a thousand published viral clones and from other ImmuneACCESS disease sequences. In TCRdb, the public reads were trimmed at Q25 with fastp and aligned with MiXCR, with productive beta chains retained. Rows with a matching CDR3 protein are joined into one entry that keeps the most common DNA and genes. TCRdb, not the authors, supplied the V and J calls. This sample gives 160,000 or so distinct CDR3 sequences in total; 90% to 95% of them show up just once. Over 0.2% of the sample is in the top ten clones.

High-throughput TCR beta sequencing profiled peripheral blood CD8+ and CD4+ T cells from healthy donors, Susac syndrome patients and multiple sclerosis patients. The multiple sclerosis controls were treatment-naive patients who had stable or active relapsing-remitting disease and met the revised McDonald criteria. Bulk CD8+ and CD4+ T cells were purified by magnetic negative isolation, while CD8+ TEMRA cells were enriched using FACS. Blood was drawn into EDTA tubes, processed within 24 hours, and PBMCs were isolated by density gradient centrifugation. PBMCs intended for TCR sequencing were cryopreserved in liquid nitrogen and thawed later in a water bath at 37 degrees C. The sorted or isolated CD4+, CD8+ and CD8+ TEMRA cells had a purity of 90% or higher. This clonotype was seen just once. Its binding antigen is unknown. Base qualities are not recorded, but no much larger clone differs from it by a single base. A read on its own is weak evidence.

The receptor was isolated from a human donor with multiple sclerosis. The specimen sequenced was CD8+ T cells from PBMCs.

The CDR3 protein is CASSQARTGALETQYF. Read as DNA, the sequence is TGCGCCAGCAGCCAAGCCAGGACAGGGGCTCTAGAGACCCAGTACTTC. The chain was built from TRBV4-1 and TRBJ2-5, with 9 bases matching TRBD1. The CDR3 goes from the cysteine to the phenylalanine over 16 residues. The sequence is cut down to CDR3 DNA, 48 bases in frame from base 1. V lost 1 base and J lost 4 bases, and the count of bases not matched to a germline gene is 7. CDR1 and CDR2 (MGHRA, YSYEKL) derive from the germline V gene.